These T cell receptor beta chains were read from a single sample in a study of blood T cell repertoires in COVID-19. Sequencing used immunoSEQ multiplex PCR; TCRdb keeps in-frame clones, though not all of them. The sample consists of approximately 430,000 clones, roughly 90% of them appearing once. Specimen: peripheral blood. Source of these receptors: a woman younger than 45 with active or convalescent COVID-19. The CDR3 runs from the conserved cysteine through the conserved F or W. A D gene is named only where the DNA matches it firmly. Clone size is given for some rows only: seen once, a few or many times, or a class if the clone is expanded.

d_call j_call cdr3_length clone_size v_call cdr3_nt cdr3_aa
NA TRBJ1-5 14 NA TRBV30 TGTGCCTGGAGTGGGGGGGAGCGCACATTGCCCCAGCATTTT CAWSGGERTLPQHF
NA TRBJ1-3 16 NA TRBV19 TGTGCCAGTAGTATAGAGGTCAGGACACCTGGAAACACCATATATTTT CASSIEVRTPGNTIYF
NA TRBJ1-2 13 NA TRBV25-1 TGTGCCAGCAGTGGGGAGACACTGGGGGGCTACACCTTC CASSGETLGGYTF
NA TRBJ1-1 13 NA TRBV10-3 TGTGCCATCAGTCCACAGGGGAACACTGAAGCTTTCTTT CAISPQGNTEAFF
TRBD1 TRBJ1-5 15 NA TRBV19 TGTGCCAGTAGTACGCTTGACAGGGACAATCAGCCCCAGCATTTT CASSTLDRDNQPQHF
NA TRBJ2-7 15 NA TRBV10-3 TGTGCCATCAGTGAGTCGGGCCAGGGGTCCTACGAGCAGTACTTC CAISESGQGSYEQYF
TRBD2 TRBJ2-7 15 NA TRBV6-5 TGTGCCAGCAGTTACGGGTTGGGAGGGACTTACGAGCAGTACTTC CASSYGLGGTYEQYF
TRBD1 TRBJ2-5 15 NA TRBV29-1 TGCAGCGTTGAAGGGGACAGGGGATACCAAGAGACCCAGTACTTC CSVEGDRGYQETQYF
NA TRBJ2-5 13 NA TRBV5-6 TGTGCCAGCAGCTTGGACGTGGAGGAGACCCAGTACTTC CASSLDVEETQYF
NA TRBJ2-1 13 NA TRBV7-2 TGTGCCAGCAGCTTTGGGGGGTACAATGAGCAGTTCTTC CASSFGGYNEQFF
NA TRBJ1-3 15 NA TRBV2 TGTGCCAGCTCCCTAGAACAGGGATCTGGAAACACCATATATTTT CASSLEQGSGNTIYF
TRBD1 TRBJ1-5 16 NA TRBV5-5 TGTGCCAGCAGCTTGGACGTCGGACAGGGCGTGGGCTCCCAGCATTTT CASSLDVGQGVGSQHF
TRBD2 TRBJ2-7 16 NA TRBV3-1/TRBV3-2 TGTGCCAGCAGCCAAGATAGACGACTAGCCCCGGGCGAGCAGTACTTC CASSQDRRLAPGEQYF
NA TRBJ2-2 15 NA TRBV18 TGTGCCAGCTCACCACCGACTCGGAACACCGGGGAGCTGTTTTTT CASSPPTRNTGELFF
TRBD1 TRBJ1-4 14 NA TRBV4-1 TGCGCCAGCAGCCAGATTGGGAACCCCGGACAGGTGTTTTTT CASSQIGNPGQVFF
NA TRBJ2-3 15 once TRBV25-1 TGTGCCAGCAAAAAGTCGGTGGTCGGCACAGATACGCAGTATTTT CASKKSVVGTDTQYF
TRBD1 TRBJ2-2 14 NA TRBV6-5 TGTGCCACAGGGACAGGGCCGAACACCGGGGAGCTGTTTTTT CATGTGPNTGELFF
TRBD2 TRBJ2-3 18 NA TRBV9 TGTGCCAGCAGCACGGGGACTAGCGGGGGGGCCGGAACAGATACGCAGTATTTT CASSTGTSGGAGTDTQYF
NA TRBJ1-1 12 once TRBV29-1 TGCAGCGTTGACGTGCAGGTCTCTGAAGCTTTCTTT CSVDVQVSEAFF
TRBD1 TRBJ2-7 14 once TRBV12-5 TGTGCTAGTGGTTTCCCGACAGGGACCTACGAGCAGTACTTC CASGFPTGTYEQYF
NA TRBJ2-1 13 once TRBV7-9 TGTGCCAGCAGCCGAGCTCCCGGGAATGAGCAGTTCTTC CASSRAPGNEQFF
TRBD1 TRBJ1-2 15 NA TRBV5-1 TGCGCCAGCAGCTTGGAAGGGACAGGGTACGATGGCTACACCTTC CASSLEGTGYDGYTF
TRBD2 TRBJ2-7 15 few TRBV7-2 TGTGCCAGCAGCGCCCGGACTAGCGGGGGTTACGAGCAGTACTTC CASSARTSGGYEQYF
TRBD2 TRBJ2-3 19 NA TRBV29-1 TGCAGCGTTGAATTGGGGCTAGCGGGGAACGAACGTAGCACAGATACGCAGTATTTT CSVELGLAGNERSTDTQYF
TRBD2 TRBJ2-3 18 NA TRBV5-1 TGCGCCAGCAGCCGGGACGGTTGGTCTAGCGGTAGCACAGATACGCAGTATTTT CASSRDGWSSGSTDTQYF
TRBD1 TRBJ1-2 14 once TRBV6-4 TGTGCCAGCAGTTCGGACAGGACTAACTATGGCTACACCTTC CASSSDRTNYGYTF
NA TRBJ1-4 15 NA TRBV4-1 TGCGCCAGCAGCCAAGCAGAGGCAGCTAATGAAAAACTGTTTTTT CASSQAEAANEKLFF
TRBD1 TRBJ1-2 17 NA TRBV19 TGTGCCAGTAGTAGTCCCGGGACAGGGGAGGGGAACTATGGCTACACCTTC CASSSPGTGEGNYGYTF
TRBD1 TRBJ1-4 12 NA TRBV6-2/TRBV6-3 TGTGCCAGCAGCCCCGACAGGGGACCACTGTTTTTT CASSPDRGPLFF
NA TRBJ1-3 14 NA TRBV9 TGTGCCAGCAGCGTAGGGAGCTCTGGAAACACCATATATTTT CASSVGSSGNTIYF
TRBD2 TRBJ2-3 16 NA TRBV7-9 TGTGCCAGCAGCTTAGTGGCTAGCGGGAGTGCAGATACGCAGTATTTT CASSLVASGSADTQYF
NA TRBJ1-2 15 once TRBV29-1 TGCAGCGTTGAAGGCGGCTCAGGGTGGGGCTATGGCTACACCTTC CSVEGGSGWGYGYTF
NA TRBJ2-7 13 NA TRBV5-6 TGTGCCAGCAGCATTGGGAGTTCCTACGAGCAGTACTTC CASSIGSSYEQYF
NA TRBJ2-3 15 NA TRBV6-5 TGTGCCAGCTATATGAGCGGAACTAGCACAGATACGCAGTATTTT CASYMSGTSTDTQYF
TRBD2 TRBJ2-1 16 NA TRBV6-1 TGTGCCAGCAGTGAATACCCTAGCGGGAACTACAATGAGCAGTTCTTC CASSEYPSGNYNEQFF
TRBD2 TRBJ2-1 17 once TRBV19 TGTGCCAGTAGTACCCCCTCGGGACTAGCCCCTTACAATGAGCAGTTCTTC CASSTPSGLAPYNEQFF
NA TRBJ1-2 16 NA TRBV25-1 TGTGCCAGCAGTGAATTTGGGCAGGGCCACTCTCATGGCTACACCTTC CASSEFGQGHSHGYTF
NA TRBJ1-2 15 NA TRBV19 TGTGCCAGTAGTATAAAGGGCACGGGGTTCTATGGCTACACCTTC CASSIKGTGFYGYTF
TRBD1 TRBJ1-1 16 few TRBV14 TGTGCCAGCAGCCAAGCGAAACAGGGGGAGGGACCCGAAGCTTTCTTT CASSQAKQGEGPEAFF
NA TRBJ1-1 13 NA TRBV11-3 TGTGCCAGCAGCCGTACAGGGAGCCCTGAAGCTTTCTTT CASSRTGSPEAFF
TRBD1 TRBJ2-7 15 NA TRBV6-6 TGTGCCAGCAGTTACTCGGATACAGGGGCCTACGAGCAGTACTTC CASSYSDTGAYEQYF
NA TRBJ2-7 15 once TRBV7-8 TGTGCCAGCAGCACCCAAGACAGGAGACTCTACGAGCAGTACTTC CASSTQDRRLYEQYF
NA TRBJ2-7 16 NA TRBV27 TGTGCCAGCAGTTTATCTAACCAGGGTAGGTCCTACGAGCAGTACTTC CASSLSNQGRSYEQYF
TRBD2 TRBJ2-5 18 NA TRBV19 TGTGCCAGTAGTATTCAGGCCAGCGGGAGCGCCCCCCAAGAGACCCAGTACTTC CASSIQASGSAPQETQYF
TRBD1 TRBJ1-1 13 NA TRBV18 TGTGCCAGCTCACCAGACAGGGGTGCTGAAGCTTTCTTT CASSPDRGAEAFF
TRBD1 TRBJ2-1 14 few TRBV7-9 TGTGCCAGCAGCTTAGCGCAGGGGGCTGGAGAGCAGTTCTTC CASSLAQGAGEQFF
TRBD1 TRBJ1-2 14 NA TRBV3-1/TRBV3-2 TGTGCCAGCAGAAGGACAGGTTGGGGCTACGGCTACACCTTC CASRRTGWGYGYTF
TRBD2 TRBJ2-1 16 NA TRBV6-4 TGTGCCAGCAGTGACGTCGGACTAGCGGGGGGAGTTGAGCAGTTCTTC CASSDVGLAGGVEQFF
NA TRBJ2-7 15 NA TRBV4-1 TGCGCCAGCAGCCCCCAAGGGCAGGGAACCTACGAGCAGTACTTC CASSPQGQGTYEQYF
TRBD1 TRBJ2-7 14 NA TRBV19 TGTGCCAGTAGCGCCCAGGGACAGGGGTACGAGCAGTACTTC CASSAQGQGYEQYF
NA TRBJ2-4 12 NA TRBV12-3/TRBV12-4 TGTGCCAGCGCAGAGCCCAGGGGCATTCAGTACTTC CASAEPRGIQYF